These 17 T cell receptor beta chains originate from one sample sequenced in a study of cytomegalovirus exposure and HLA in healthy donors. The PCR employed 60 Vbeta primers together with 13 Jbeta primers. This table comes from immunoSEQ multiplex PCR, and its TCRdb copy is limited to in-frame clones, with some not included. The repertoire holds roughly 160,000 clones, with around four fifths as singletons. The sample taken for sequencing was PBMCs. The receptors were gathered from a man younger than 45 in good health and CMV-seronegative.

V is TRBV10-3 and J is TRBJ1-2; possibly TRBD1 for D (6 bases). The CDR3 has 13 residues. V lost 6 bases and J lost 3, with 11 bases in between. CDR1 ENHRY and CDR2 SYGVKD come from the germline V gene. The CDR3 is CAISPGTYYGYTF. CDR3 nucleotides: TGTGCCATCAGCCCCGGGACATACTATGGCTACACCTTC.

The rearrangement links TRBV5-1 to TRBJ2-1, with D possibly TRBD2 on 6 matching bases. In germline, CDR1 is SGHRS, CDR2 YFSETQ. The CDR3 runs 17 residues. The germline V and J ends were trimmed by 5 bases and 0 bases, with 18 bases remaining between them. CDR3 region: CASSGGTGLNSYNEQFF. The CDR3 DNA is TGCGCCAGCAGTGGAGGGACGGGACTCAACTCCTACAATGAGCAGTTCTTC.

This chain uses TRBV9 with TRBJ1-5; D is perhaps TRBD1 (5 bases). Germline V gene data show CDR1 as SGDLS and CDR2 as YYNGEE. V was trimmed by 1 base and J by 9 bases, leaving 8 bases between them. The length of the CDR3 is 12 residues. The CDR3 spells CASSVQGGPQHF. The CDR3 coding sequence is TGTGCCAGCAGCGTACAGGGTGGGCCCCAGCATTTT.

The chain carries TRBV29-1 and TRBJ2-7; possibly TRBD1 for D (6 bases). V was shortened by 5 bases and J by 3 bases, with 8 bases between the two germline ends. CDR1 and CDR2 from the germline V gene are SQVTM and ANQGSEA. This CDR3 contains 11 residues. This chain's CDR3 is CSVHRDYEQYF. The CDR3 DNA is TGCAGCGTTCACAGGGACTACGAGCAGTACTTC.

The gene calls are TRBV5-1 and TRBJ1-5, with 8 bases identical to TRBD1. The V segment lost 4 bases and the J segment 4 bases; nucleotides outside the gene matches: 4. CDR3 length: 14 residues. In germline, CDR1 is SGHRS, CDR2 YFSETQ. The CDR3 bases are TGCGCCAGCAGCCAGGGACAGGAAAATCAGCCCCAGCATTTT. Its protein product is CASSQGQENQPQHF.

V and J are TRBV4-3 and TRBJ2-1, with 8 bases that match TRBD2. Germline CDR1 LGHNA, CDR2 YSLEER. The CDR3 has 16 amino acids. V lost 3 bases, J lost 8 bases, and 12 bases stayed unmatched. This CDR3 reads CASSQDPGLVGDEQFF. In DNA form, the CDR3 reads TGCGCCAGCAGCCAGGATCCGGGACTAGTAGGCGATGAGCAGTTCTTC.

The rearrangement joins TRBV11-2 to TRBJ2-7; 10 positions match TRBD1. This CDR3 contains 15 residues. Germline loops: CDR1 SGHAT, CDR2 FQNNGV. Unmatched junction bases numbered 10, after V lost 5 bases and J lost 6 bases. Here the CDR3 DNA reads TGTGCCAGCAGCAATCCCGGGACAGGGGTCCGCGAGCAGTACTTC. Amino acids: CASSNPGTGVREQYF.

This clone was found once. The chain has TRBV30 and TRBJ1-6; D is undetermined. The V gene's germline CDR1 is GTSNPN and CDR2 SVGIG (reference sequence). Trimming removed 8 bases at V and 2 bases at J, with 10 bases between. The CDR3 consists of 13 residues. In DNA form, the CDR3 reads TGTGCCCTGCAGGAAGCCTATAATTCACCCCTCCACTTT. Amino acid sequence: CALQEAYNSPLHF.

Turning to this clone: The sample contains more than one DNA sequence encoding this CDR3. The chain links TRBV19 to TRBJ2-5, with D hard to call. Trimming left V 3 bases short and J 5 bases short, with 7 bases between. CDR3 length: 12 residues. The germline gives CDR1 LNHDA, CDR2 SQIVND (reference sequence). CDR3 protein: CASSISGETQYF. The CDR3 DNA is TGTGCCAGTAGTATCTCCGGGGAGACCCAGTACTTC.

The chain combines TRBV15 with TRBJ2-7; 9 bases match TRBD2. The CDR3 is 16 amino acids. Germline CDR1 is LNHNV and CDR2 is YYDKDF (reference sequence). V shed 0 bases, J shed 2 bases, and the junction held 5 bases outside the gene matches. CDR3 nucleotides: TGTGCCACCAGCAGAGACCGACTAGCGGTTCCCTACGAGCAGTACTTC. Translation gives CATSRDRLAVPYEQYF.

The chain recombines TRBV28 with TRBJ1-1; D is ambiguous. The V end lost 3 bases, the J end lost 2 bases, and 13 bases lay between the germline ends. Germline values: CDR1 MDHEN, CDR2 SYDVKM. The CDR3 is 15 amino acids. The CDR3 DNA reads TGTGCCAGCAGTTTCAGAAGTCCCCCCAACACTGAAGCTTTCTTT. Protein sequence: CASSFRSPPNTEAFF. Using reference TRBV28 and TRBJ1-1 for the parts outside the CDR3, the full variable domain is DVKVTQSSRYLVKRTGEKVFLECVQDMDHENMFWYRQDPGLGLRLIYFSYDVKMKEKGDIPEGYSVSREKKERFSLILESASTNQTSMYLCASSFRSPPNTEAFFGQGTRLTVV.

The V gene is TRBV28, the J gene TRBJ2-7, with TRBD2 as a possible D gene (6 bases). Germline loops: CDR1 MDHEN, CDR2 SYDVKM. V gave up 8 bases and J gave up 2 bases, with 16 bases separating them. The CDR3 covers 14 residues. CDR3 in amino acids: CASRPPSEAYEQYF. In DNA form, the CDR3 reads TGTGCCAGCCGCCCCCCTAGCGAGGCCTACGAGCAGTACTTC.

This chain connects TRBV7-2 to TRBJ2-3; TRBD2 agrees at 7 bases. The CDR3 is 15 residues long. V lost 4 bases, J lost 3 bases, and 7 bases stayed unmatched. Germline CDR1 and CDR2: SGHTA and FQGNSA. CDR3 amino acids: CASSYWTSGTDTQYF. Here the CDR3 DNA reads TGTGCCAGCAGCTATTGGACTAGTGGAACAGATACGCAGTATTTT.

This chain uses TRBV28 with TRBJ1-1; perhaps TRBD1 as D (6 bases). The CDR3 is 14 amino acids. Per germline, CDR1 MDHEN and CDR2 SYDVKM. Trimming pared 8 bases from V and 0 bases from J, leaving 13 bases between. The CDR3 DNA reads as TGTGCCAGCGGAACAGGGTGGATGAACACTGAAGCTTTCTTT. Amino acid sequence: CASGTGWMNTEAFF.

The rearrangement uses TRBV2 and TRBJ2-3; 8 bases line up with TRBD1. The CDR3 totals 14 residues. Trimming removed 5 bases from V and 2 bases from J; junction bases left unmatched: 3. Germline CDR1 and CDR2: SNHLY and FYNNEI. CDR3 sequence reads: CASSPQGVTDTQYF. CDR3 bases: TGTGCCAGCAGTCCACAGGGGGTCACAGATACGCAGTATTTT.

This chain joins TRBV15 and TRBJ2-1, with 11 bases lining up with TRBD2. The trim removed 1 base at V and 5 bases at J, leaving 1 base unmatched. The CDR3 is made up of 15 amino acids. In germline, CDR1 is LNHNV, CDR2 YYDKDF (reference sequence). DNA for the CDR3: TGTGCCACCAGCAGAGGGACTAGCGGGCACAATGAGCAGTTCTTC. Translating it yields CATSRGTSGHNEQFF.

The chain combines TRBV5-1 with TRBJ2-7; D ambiguous. V lost 0 bases, J lost 0 bases, and 10 bases lay in between. The length of the CDR3 is 15 residues. CDR1 is SGHRS and CDR2 is YFSETQ in the germline V gene. CDR3 in DNA: TGCGCCAGCAGCTTGGAGCCTACCGGCTCCTACGAGCAGTACTTC. Its translation is CASSLEPTGSYEQYF.